This T cell receptor (beta chain) was identified in a study of cytomegalovirus exposure and HLA in healthy donors. Study-level findings and limits: Using a false discovery rate of 0.05, a later analysis showed that about 16,000 TCR beta sequences were associated with HLA alleles.

PCR was performed using 60 Vbeta and 13 Jbeta primers. Assay: immunoSEQ multiplex PCR; the TCRdb copy retains only in-frame clones and omits some. This sample has 100,000 to 150,000 clones, with 65% to 80% found just once. This clone occurred a few times. Its antigen is not known. Germline V gene data show CDR1 as SQVTM and CDR2 as ANQGSEA. Between the trimmed V and J ends, which lost 8 bases and 2 bases, there was a span of 12 bases. The CDR3 has 12 amino acids. The receptor's source is a woman aged 40-49 years in good health and CMV-seropositive. The sample comprised PBMCs. The chain links TRBV29-1 to TRBJ1-1; possibly TRBD1 for D (5 bases). As DNA, the CDR3 is TGCAGCTCCGGCAGGGCCAACACTGAAGCTTTCTTT. It specifies CSSGRANTEAFF.